The 14 T cell receptor beta chains presented below share a single source sample, sequenced in a study of cytomegalovirus exposure and HLA in healthy donors. The primer mix had 60 Vbeta and 13 Jbeta primers. Sequencing used immunoSEQ multiplex PCR; TCRdb keeps in-frame clones, though not all of them. Of roughly 120,000 clones in the sample, more than 65% were seen once. The source material was PBMCs. Every receptor here comes from a woman aged 25-40 years in good health and CMV-seronegative.

This chain joins TRBV7-9 and TRBJ1-1, with D possibly TRBD1 on 6 matching bases. This CDR3 is 14 amino acids long. V was pared by 1 base and J by 6 bases, with 12 bases between. In germline, CDR1 is SEHNR, CDR2 FQNEAQ (reference sequence). The CDR3 here is CASSLGGLKPEAFF. CDR3 in DNA: TGTGCCAGCAGCTTAGGGGGGCTTAAACCTGAAGCTTTCTTT.

This clone has more than one count but fewer than ten. The chain recombines TRBV6-1 with TRBJ1-5; D is perhaps TRBD1 (6 bases). Trimming removed 2 bases at V and 2 bases at J, with 13 bases between. Germline loops: CDR1 MNHNS, CDR2 SASEGT. The CDR3 loop spans 16 amino acids. CDR3 sequence (DNA): TGTGCCAGCAGTGAAAGGGGGACATATGGCAATCAGCCCCAGCATTTT. It yields the protein CASSERGTYGNQPQHF.

This clone has a handful of counts. The V and J genes are TRBV18 and TRBJ2-7, with TRBD2 identical over 13 bases. The length of the CDR3 is 16 residues. J gave up 6 bases and V 3 bases, and 8 bases lay outside the gene matches. CDR1 is KGHSH and CDR2 is LQKENI in the germline V gene. The CDR3 bases are TGTGCCAGCTCACCCGCCGGACTAGCGGGAGTCACCGAGCAGTACTTC. Protein sequence: CASSPAGLAGVTEQYF. Using reference TRBV18 and TRBJ2-7 for the parts outside the CDR3, the full variable domain is NAGVMQNPRHLVRRRGQEARLRCSPMKGHSHVYWYRQLPEEGLKFMVYLQKENIIDESGMPKERFSAEFPKEGPSILRIQQVVRGDSAAYFCASSPAGLAGVTEQYFGPGTRLTVT.

J is TRBJ2-7 and V is TRBV7-9; TRBD1 might be the D (5 bases). The length of the CDR3 is 12 residues. CDR1 SEHNR and CDR2 FQNEAQ come from the germline V gene (reference sequence). Trimming removed 5 bases from V and 5 bases from J, with 10 bases in between. Written as DNA, the CDR3 is TGTGCCAGCAGCCCACCGACAGACGAGCAGTACTTC. Translation: CASSPPTDEQYF.

The rearrangement joins TRBV2 to TRBJ1-2; a possible D gene is TRBD1 (5 bases). This CDR3 comprises 13 residues. Germline-derived CDR1 and CDR2 are SNHLY and FYNNEI. The V end lost 4 bases, the J end lost 3 bases, and 9 bases lay between the germline ends. CDR3 DNA: TGTGCCAGCAGTGTATCCAGGGACTATGGCTACACCTTC. This gives the protein CASSVSRDYGYTF.

This chain joins TRBV30 and TRBJ2-7; D may be TRBD1 (5 bases). V shed 3 bases and J shed 10 bases, with 13 bases lying between them. The CDR3 runs to 11 residues. CDR1 is GTSNPN and CDR2 is SVGIG in the germline V gene (reference sequence). CDR3 coding DNA: TGTGCCTGGAGAGGGGTGGACAAACAGTACTTC. Amino acids: CAWRGVDKQYF.

There are a few counts of this clone. The rearrangement uses TRBV7-9 and TRBJ2-7, with D possibly TRBD1 on 6 matching bases. V lost 7 bases to trimming and J lost 0 bases, with 16 bases between them. This CDR3 spans 15 amino acids. Germline V gene sequence: CDR1 SEHNR, CDR2 FQNEAQ (reference sequence). The CDR3 bases are TGTGCCAGCACCAATCCCTTAGGGGGCTCCTACGAGCAGTACTTC. Protein: CASTNPLGGSYEQYF.

CDR3 region: CVRSLGEGAQYF. DNA of the CDR3: TGTGTCAGAAGCTTAGGGGAGGGGGCCCAGTACTTC. The chain couples TRBV7-5 to TRBJ2-5; the table gives TRBD2 as D, unverified against the DNA. TRBV7-5 is tagged as a pseudogene. This CDR3 has 12 residues.

This chain uses TRBV2 with TRBJ2-4; D remains ambiguous. CDR1 SNHLY and CDR2 FYNNEI come from the germline V gene. Trimming pared 1 base from V and 3 bases from J, leaving 19 bases between. This CDR3 contains 18 residues. This CDR3 reads CASSEGPGEPFNKNIQYF. Here the CDR3 DNA reads TGTGCCAGCAGTGAAGGACCTGGAGAGCCTTTTAACAAAAACATTCAGTACTTC.

The chain recombines TRBV7-3 with TRBJ1-6, with D hard to call. This CDR3 has 17 amino acids. Germline V gene lookup returns CDR1 SGHTA and CDR2 FQGTGA. V lost 2 bases and J 10 bases, leaving 21 bases between the germline ends. The CDR3 DNA sequence: TGTGCCAGCAGCTTAGTGGGCCAAACCCTTAATGGATCACCCCTCCACTTT. This codes for CASSLVGQTLNGSPLHF.

This clone was counted a few times. The genes are TRBV2 and TRBJ2-7; the D is unclear. The CDR3 length is 11 residues. V lost 8 bases and J lost 4, with 9 bases in between. The V gene's germline CDR1 is SNHLY and CDR2 FYNNEI. The CDR3 is CASDSMYEQYF. As DNA, the CDR3 is TGTGCCAGCGACTCTATGTACGAGCAGTACTTC.

The rearrangement joins TRBV5-5 to TRBJ1-2; possibly TRBD1 for D (6 bases). Per germline, CDR1 SGHKS and CDR2 YYEKEE (reference sequence). Trimming took 0 bases from V and 0 from J, leaving 15 bases between them. This CDR3 has 17 residues. CDR3 DNA sequence: TGTGCCAGCAGCTTGGAACCCAGGGGACCATCTAACTATGGCTACACCTTC. Translation gives CASSLEPRGPSNYGYTF.

The rearrangement joins TRBV5-1 to TRBJ2-5; D unclear. V was clipped by 0 bases and J by 5 bases, with 14 bases between them. The CDR3 spans 15 residues. The germline V gene encodes CDR1 SGHRS and CDR2 YFSETQ. CDR3 region: CASSLGLVIEETQYF. DNA of the CDR3: TGCGCCAGCAGCTTGGGACTGGTTATTGAGGAGACCCAGTACTTC.

This clone was picked up a small number of times. V usage is TRBV11-2 and J usage is TRBJ2-3; 7 bases match TRBD2. The V and J ends lost 1 base and 6 bases, in that order; junction bases with no gene match: 13. CDR3 length equals 17 residues. Germline V lookup: CDR1 SGHAT, CDR2 FQNNGV. CDR3 region: CASSLVPGWEGGDTQYF. The CDR3 DNA sequence: TGTGCCAGCAGCTTAGTTCCGGGGTGGGAGGGAGGGGATACGCAGTATTTT.